Reported below is one T cell receptor beta chain. Its antigen remains unidentified. No per-base quality is available; no much larger clone lies one base away. The sample originates from a study of cytomegalovirus exposure and HLA in healthy donors (dated by TCRdb to about 2017). Context from the whole study: According to an earlier analysis of a few hundred of the donors, about 179 million T cells yielded roughly 100 million unique TCR beta sequences and more than 250 Gb of sequence data. Every discovery cohort repertoire had been produced on one sequencing platform. Of the 300 to 450 genotyped donors, about 84% fell in the genetic ancestry cluster associated with self-reported Caucasian donors. High-throughput TCR immunosequencing, statistical association of individual TCRs with disease status, and machine learning were combined to predict cytomegalovirus infection status. Rather than drawing on any new phenotypic data, the later analysis identified candidate immune exposures from TCR beta sequences and the way those sequences occurred across donors. Roughly 300 gigabases of sequencing data and around 88 million unique TCR sequences made up an early release that covered fewer than 650 HLA-typed donors. A later analysis re-analyzed previously published TCR beta repertoires from roughly 630 donors and added high-resolution HLA genotyping to study TCR occurrence patterns. The number of donors typed differed by locus, with about 629-630 for A, B, C, DRB1 and DQB1, roughly 520 for DQA1, nearly 610 for DPA1, and some 470 for DPB1. A later genetic analysis used genome-wide SNP genotypes for about 65% of the roughly 700 donors, treating that subset as a discovery cohort. Besides the first cohort of under 700 subjects, a separate validation cohort made up of about 120 different subjects was used. An earlier analysis of fewer than 700 of the donors applied high-throughput TCR beta sequencing to assess whether each TCR beta V gene segment acted as functional or pseudogenic. The study used immunosequencing to profile the T cell repertoires of 666 subjects and linked those repertoires to cytomegalovirus serostatus. The aim of the study was to test whether cataloging public T cell receptors could identify signatures of past pathogen exposure. Donor age, sex, ethnicity and CMV serostatus were compiled together with the repertoire data. Because of strong linkage in the cohort, roughly five DR-DQ haplotypes were treated as single units for association and clustering. On average, around 240,000 unique TCR beta nucleotide sequences were sequenced per donor among 300 to 500 genotyped donors of the cohort, with 15% to 20% of those sequences being non-productive. HLA typing covered class I and class II loci at four-digit resolution. Overall results and qualifications from the work: The cohort was sequenced for TCR beta chains only, and without alpha or paired-chain data the features that could be detected were limited. When HLA alleles, especially DR and DQ, strongly co-occurred, TCR associations were difficult to assign to individual alleles. Because HLA typing was missing for some donors at each locus, association tests included only the typed subset. V-gene and J-gene trimming of TCR beta chains was associated with a missense DCLRE1C variant in a later genetic analysis, and the association was replicated in an independent cohort. A further reported finding was that TCR beta sequences accurately predicted the HLA-A and HLA-B alleles for most subjects in the first cohort. A later analysis found that most CMV-associated TCR beta chains appeared HLA-restricted, with HLA associations seemingly driven largely by CMV exposure. Most TCR sequences were seen in very few donors, while some public TCRs were found in many individuals. According to a later analysis, parvovirus B19, influenza, CMV and Epstein-Barr virus appeared linked to several top co-occurrence clusters. The classifier was reported to diagnose cytomegalovirus status with high specificity and sensitivity in both the original and validation cohorts. Linkage disequilibrium might explain the correlated functional status among segregating V segments, but an unknown experimental factor could not be excluded. A group of highly shared sequence variants was considered likely to be a technical artifact of the sequencing pipeline. Three of the identified cytomegalovirus-associated TCR beta chains were confirmed in vitro to be specific for cytomegalovirus antigens. In a later genetic analysis, fewer N-insertions in productive TCRs were reported among donors in an Asian-associated ancestry cluster than the roughly 710-donor mean. A total of 150 or so TCR beta chains were listed by the study as associated with cytomegalovirus. Broadly in line with IMGT annotations, most TCR beta V segments showed up in productive rearrangements about 87% or about 30% of the time in an earlier analysis of around 550 of the donors. The earlier analysis of fewer than 750 of the donors excluded around 17 rarely observed V segments, including chromosome 9 orphons, because counts were too low. The authors suggested that the approach could potentially be generalized to other disease states and immunological phenotypes. The only immune exposure information available for the cohort was CMV serostatus. Presence/absence analyses assumed roughly uniform sequencing depth across donors, an assumption that may not hold. In a later analysis, TCR association rates were found to vary across HLA loci, with the most associated TCRs seen for DRB1 alleles and the fewest for HLA-C alleles. In a later analysis, HLA-associated TCR beta chains were found to be more clonally expanded and to have lower generation probabilities than equally common non-associated chains. A later analysis associated approximately 17,000 TCR beta sequences with specific HLA alleles at a false discovery rate of 0.05.

In total, about 650 healthy bone marrow donors made up the cohort. All cohort members were sampled while nominally healthy, although unrecorded immune exposures were likely present. The donor was CMV seropositive and belonged to the group of 250 to 300 seropositive cohort members. Every donor gave a peripheral blood sample, and the peripheral blood mononuclear cells from that sample were used for TCR beta sequencing. The Qiagen DNeasy Blood Extraction Kit was used to extract genomic DNA from the blood cell samples. Library prep was done by the immunoSEQ multiplex PCR assay. The multiplex PCR relied on a mix of 60 forward primers for TCR Vbeta segments and 13 reverse primers for TCR Jbeta segments. The CDR3 region of rearranged TCR beta genes was amplified from genomic DNA by a multiplex PCR assay. The amplified TCR beta libraries were sequenced on the Illumina HiSeq System as 87-base-pair reads. The authors processed their data as follows. A later analysis counted about 80 million unique TCR beta chains across the 500 to 850 repertoires, and roughly 9.9 million of these chains were shared by at least two donors. To remove PCR and sequencing errors, raw reads were error-corrected and collapsed into unique sequences using a nearest-neighbor algorithm that merged closely related sequences. Alignment of CDR3 sequences to IMGT reference sequences was used to assign V, D and J gene segments. For a sequence to be retained, at least a six-nucleotide match to both a V gene segment and a J gene segment was required. A rearrangement was called productive if the CDR3 had no stop codons and remained in frame with V and J, and every other rearrangement was called non-productive. CDR3 was defined according to IMGT convention as the region running from the second conserved V-encoded cysteine to the conserved J-encoded phenylalanine. The earlier analysis of about 620 of the donors excluded sequences that lacked an unambiguous match to a single V gene segment. In an earlier analysis of some 590 of the donors, V segments were called functional above 56.7% productive rearrangements and were called segregating when the between-donor standard deviation exceeded 5%. A statistical classification framework was developed to diagnose cytomegalovirus status using the catalog of TCR beta chain sequences. In a later analysis, V and J genes were assigned by comparing TCR nucleotide sequences against IMGT/GENE-DB human TR gene sequences. Using the TCRdist pipeline, a later analysis assigned CDR3 sequences along with most-parsimonious VDJ recombination scenarios. In a later analysis, every TCR beta chain was defined by the combination of its CDR3 amino acid sequence and its V-gene family, and reads without a unique V-gene family were dropped. As a way to deal with suspected cross-contamination and a sequencing artifact, a later analysis dropped 450 to 700 nucleotide sequences that were highly shared and had low generation probability. A later analysis calculated a clonal expansion index for each public chain from normalized within-repertoire ranks of inferred template counts. In a later analysis, generation probabilities were computed using a VDJ recombination model fitted to out-of-frame rearrangements, and the results were checked against IGoR. Hypergeometric tests were used in a later analysis to score TCR-TCR, TCR-HLA and TCR-CMV co-occurrence, with a repertoire-size bias correction applied to the TCR pairs. To estimate false discovery rates, a later analysis permuted the HLA or CMV assignments 20 times. In a later analysis, co-occurring TCRs were grouped using DBSCAN, and TCRdist sequence similarity was added for clustering within HLA-allele-positive subsets. For co-occurrence clustering, repertoires with fewer than 30,000 or more than 120,000 public chains were excluded, along with four to six repertoires with anomalous nucleotide sharing. Not all clones reach the TCRdb copy of this immuneACCESS table, which keeps in-frame sequences only. Checked studies attribute under half of the gap to unresolved V genes and leave the rest unexplained. That table supplies the V and J calls and clone size; D and trimming were determined from the DNA. This sample has 300,000 or so clones in its table, and almost 85% of those were observed once. The leading ten clones occupy 2% of the sample.

The sequenced sample consisted of PBMCs. This receptor was obtained from a woman aged 40 to 50 in good health and CMV-seropositive.

The bases are TGTGCCAGCAGCCCAACTAGCGGGAGGCTCGAGCAGTACTTC. Its translation reads: CASSPTSGRLEQYF. The chain links TRBV7-2 with TRBJ2-7; TRBD2 agrees with 12 junctional bases. The CDR3 measures 14 amino acids from cysteine to phenylalanine. The kept DNA is CDR3 alone, 42 bases in frame from the first base. Trimmed from V: 5 bases; trimmed from J: 6 bases; junction bases lacking a gene match: 5. Based on the germline V gene, the CDR1 and CDR2 sequences are SGHTA and FQGNSA. Where the CDR3 stops, the reference TRBV7-2 and TRBJ2-7 genes take over; the full variable domain is GAGVSQSPSNKVTEKGKDVELRCDPISGHTALYWYRQSLGQGLEFLIYFQGNSAPDKSGLPSDRFSAERTGGSVSTLTIQRTQQEDSAVYLCASSPTSGRLEQYFGPGTRLTVT.